Listed here are 27 T cell receptor beta chains from one sample, sequenced in a study of early T cells in non-severe SARS-CoV-2 infection. Each CDR3 protein is one row after TCRdb ran MiXCR on the 5' RACE reads. The data show over 25,000 distinct CDR3 sequences, around 5% seen once. Material for sequencing was whole blood. The receptors come from an adult who was a healthcare worker with PCR-confirmed SARS-CoV-2 infection or an uninfected control (not recorded which).

The chain has TRBV11-2 and TRBJ2-2; a weak D match, TRBD1 (7 bases). V was shortened by 5 bases and J by 7 bases, with 14 bases between the two germline ends. Germline V gene sequence: CDR1 SGHAT, CDR2 FQNNGV. The CDR3 is made up of 14 amino acids. The CDR3 is CASSPEGANGELFF. The DNA of the CDR3 is TGTGCCAGCAGCCCGGAGGGGGCCAACGGGGAGCTGTTTTTT.

The chain combines TRBV30 with TRBJ1-6, with D perhaps matching TRBD1 (5 bases). V lost 1 base to trimming and J lost 7 bases, with 8 bases between them. Germline V gene lookup returns CDR1 GTSNPN and CDR2 SVGIG (reference sequence). This CDR3 has 13 residues. The CDR3 bases are TGTGCCTGGAGTGGGGGCTACAATTCACCCCTCCACTTT. This encodes CAWSGGYNSPLHF. Full variable domain (outside the CDR3, taken from reference TRBV30 and TRBJ1-6): SQTIHQWPATLVQPVGSPLSLECTVEGTSNPNLYWYRQAAGRGLQLLFYSVGIGQISSEVPQNLSASRPQDRQFILSSKKLLLSDSGFYLCAWSGGYNSPLHFGNGTRLTVT.

This clonotype was counted ten times or more. This chain joins TRBV4-1 and TRBJ2-7; 8 bases fit TRBD1. V dropped 0 bases and J dropped 6; count of bases not matched to a gene: 7. This CDR3 is built from 15 residues. The germline V gene has CDR1 MGHRA and CDR2 YSYEKL. CDR3 loop: CASSQERQGASEQYF. The CDR3, as DNA: TGCGCCAGCAGCCAAGAACGGCAGGGGGCTTCCGAGCAGTACTTC.

This clonotype has a count of ten or more. The V and J genes are TRBV7-6 and TRBJ1-1, with D unclear. The length of the CDR3 is 15 residues. CDR1 and CDR2 from the germline V gene are SGHVS and FNYEAQ. Trimming took off 5 bases at V and 1 base at J, with 14 bases between the two ends. CDR3 region: CASSLSAQSNTEAFF. The CDR3 bases are TGTGCCAGCAGCCTATCCGCACAGTCGAACACTGAAGCTTTCTTT. Complete variable domain (other parts from reference TRBV7-6 and TRBJ1-1): GAGVSQSPRYKVTKRGQDVALRCDPISGHVSLYWYRQALGQGPEFLTYFNYEAQQDKSGLPNDRFSAERPEGSISTLTIQRTEQRDSAMYRCASSLSAQSNTEAFFGQGTRLTVV.

This clonotype was seen repeatedly, ten times or more. The chain is built from TRBV7-6 and TRBJ1-1, with D perhaps matching TRBD1 (6 bases). Trimming removed 6 bases from V and 1 base from J, with 9 bases in between. The germline CDR1 and CDR2 sequences are SGHVS and FNYEAQ. This CDR3 spans 13 amino acids. The CDR3 nucleotides read TGTGCCAGCAGGAGGGACAAGAACACTGAAGCTTTCTTT. It is translated as CASRRDKNTEAFF.

This clonotype was recorded at least ten times. The chain links TRBV4-2 to TRBJ1-1; D is ambiguous. Germline V lookup: CDR1 LGHNA, CDR2 YNFKEQ. CDR3 length: 14 residues. V was clipped by 4 bases and J by 1 base, with 10 bases between them. The CDR3 sequence: CASSPPRGNTEAFF. In DNA form, the CDR3 reads TGTGCCAGCAGCCCTCCCCGAGGGAACACTGAAGCTTTCTTT.

This clonotype showed up many times. The J gene is TRBJ1-5, the V gene TRBV4-1; the D gene is possibly TRBD1 (5 bases). The CDR3 loop spans 15 amino acids. Germline CDR1 is MGHRA and CDR2 is YSYEKL. Trimming took 5 bases from V and 1 from J, leaving 12 bases between them. CDR3: CASSYQRDSNQPQHF. CDR3 sequence (DNA): TGCGCCAGCAGCTATCAACGGGACAGCAATCAGCCCCAGCATTTT.

Comment on this clonotype: This may stem from a read error, because a much larger clone lies one nucleotide away. This chain connects TRBV29-1 to TRBJ1-4, with TRBD1 as a possible D gene (5 bases). Trimming took 2 bases from V and 7 from J, leaving 14 bases between them. CDR1 and CDR2 from the germline V gene are SQVTM and ANQGSEA. This CDR3 has 14 residues. The CDR3 protein is CSVEFPGQGEKLFF. CDR3 nucleotides: TGCAGCGTTGAATTTCCCGGGCAGGGTGAAAAACTGTTTTTT.

This clonotype has a count of ten or more. The chain links TRBV15 to TRBJ2-1; no definite D call. The CDR3 sequence is 16 residues long. V dropped 3 bases and J dropped 0 bases, with 12 bases sitting between them. Germline V gene data show CDR1 as LNHNV and CDR2 as YYDKDF (reference sequence). The CDR3 nucleotides are TGTGCCACCAGCAGGACACTGGCAAGCTCCTACAATGAGCAGTTCTTC. Translated: CATSRTLASSYNEQFF.

In this sample, this clonotype turned up many times. CDR3 loop: CASKAYYTGELFF. Here the CDR3 DNA reads TGTGCCAGCAAAGCGTATTACACCGGGGAGCTGTTTTTT. The rearrangement joins TRBV2 to TRBJ2-2; D not certain. Trimming took 7 bases from V and 3 from J, leaving 9 bases between them. The germline gives CDR1 SNHLY, CDR2 FYNNEI. The CDR3 consists of 13 residues.

This clonotype was recorded many times. This chain connects TRBV18 to TRBJ2-3; possible D gene TRBD2, 6 bases. Per the germline V gene, CDR1 is KGHSH and CDR2 is LQKENI. Trimming shortened V by 8 bases and J by 0 bases, and 9 bases separated the two germline ends. The CDR3 sequence is 13 residues long. Here the CDR3 DNA reads TGTGCCAGCGAAAGCGGGAGCACAGATACGCAGTATTTT. This encodes CASESGSTDTQYF.

This clonotype was counted many times. The J gene is TRBJ1-6, the V gene TRBV20-1; D is unresolved. V lost 0 bases and J lost 8, with 11 bases in between. CDR3 length: 14 amino acids. CDR1 and CDR2 from the germline V gene are DFQATT and SNEGSKA (reference sequence). CDR3: CSARERWVHSPLHF. In nucleotides, the CDR3 is TGCAGTGCTAGAGAGCGGTGGGTGCATTCACCCCTCCACTTT.

The rearrangement joins TRBV20-1 to TRBJ1-1; D unresolved. The germline V gene encodes CDR1 DFQATT and CDR2 SNEGSKA (reference sequence). V shed 0 bases and J shed 3 bases, with 14 bases lying between them. This CDR3 spans 15 amino acids. CDR3 DNA: TGCAGTGCTAGAGACAGGACTTTACCTGACACTGAAGCTTTCTTT. Residues: CSARDRTLPDTEAFF.

This clonotype was seen ten or more times. This chain connects TRBV29-1 to TRBJ1-5, with 7 bases fitting TRBD1. This CDR3 comprises 15 residues. Germline V CDR1 and CDR2: SQVTM, ANQGSEA. J was trimmed by 7 bases and V by 7 bases; bases with no gene match: 16. The CDR3 sequence: CSAASGTDESQPQHF. The CDR3 DNA follows: TGCAGCGCCGCAAGCGGGACAGACGAAAGCCAGCCCCAGCATTTT.

This clonotype appeared many times. The chain carries TRBV20-1 and TRBJ2-1; TRBD2 agrees at 7 bases. The germline V gene has CDR1 DFQATT and CDR2 SNEGSKA (reference sequence). The CDR3 covers 15 residues. Germline trimming cut 0 bases from V and 10 bases from J; bases unmatched to any gene: 12. The DNA for the CDR3 is TGCAGTGCTAGAGATCCAACCACCGGGGGGTCGGAGCAGTTCTTC. Its translation is CSARDPTTGGSEQFF.

This clonotype was seen ten or more times. This chain links TRBV29-1 with TRBJ1-1; D ambiguous. The CDR3 length is 13 residues. Germline V gives CDR1 SQVTM, CDR2 ANQGSEA. V shed 4 bases and J shed 3 bases, with 12 bases lying between them. This CDR3 is CSVVRNKDTEAFF. The CDR3 DNA reads TGCAGCGTTGTAAGGAATAAGGACACTGAAGCTTTCTTT. The full variable domain, completed using reference TRBV29-1 and TRBJ1-1, is SAVISQKPSRDICQRGTSLTIQCQVDSQVTMMFWYRQQPGQSLTLIATANQGSEATYESGFVIDKFPISRPNLTFSTLTVSNMSPEDSSIYLCSVVRNKDTEAFFGQGTRLTVV.

This clonotype has just a few counts. V and J are TRBV11-2 and TRBJ2-7; D possibly uses TRBD1 or TRBD2 (5 bases each). The CDR3 runs to 18 residues. Trimming stripped 1 base from V and 1 base from J, with 20 bases between. Germline CDR1 reads SGHAT; CDR2 reads FQNNGV. The CDR3 here is CASSLGATWGIPSYEQYF. The CDR3 DNA follows: TGTGCCAGCAGCTTAGGGGCCACCTGGGGGATCCCATCCTACGAGCAGTACTTC. The whole variable domain, filled in from reference TRBV11-2 and TRBJ2-7, reads EAGVAQSPRYKIIEKRQSVAFWCNPISGHATLYWYQQILGQGPKLLIQFQNNGVVDDSQLPKDRFSAERLKGVDSTLKIQPAKLEDSAVYLCASSLGATWGIPSYEQYFGPGTRLTVT.

As concerns this clonotype: This may come from a read error, since a much larger clone is one base off. The chain employs TRBV11-3 and TRBJ1-1; no definite D call. This CDR3 has 13 residues. Germline V gene lookup returns CDR1 SGHNT and CDR2 YENEEA. The CDR3 DNA sequence: TGTGTCAGCAGCTTAGATGTGGGCCCTGAAGCTTTCTTT. This codes for CVSSLDVGPEAFF.

The table lists this clonotype with many counts. The V and J genes are TRBV9 and TRBJ2-3; 7 bases fit TRBD2. Per germline, CDR1 SGDLS and CDR2 YYNGEE. V shed 7 bases, J shed 1 base, and the junction held 3 bases outside the gene matches. The CDR3 sequence is 13 residues long. CDR3 region: CASGAGGTDTQYF. As DNA, the CDR3 is TGTGCCAGCGGTGCGGGGGGCACAGATACGCAGTATTTT.

This clonotype was picked up many times. J is TRBJ2-5 and V is TRBV7-2, with a weak D call TRBD2 (6 bases). This CDR3 contains 16 residues. V was trimmed by 1 base and J by 0 bases, leaving 12 bases between them. In germline, CDR1 is SGHTA, CDR2 FQGNSA. The CDR3 nucleotides read TGTGCCAGCAGCTTAGGTGGGGGGACCCACCAAGAGACCCAGTACTTC. Translated: CASSLGGGTHQETQYF.

This clonotype was counted ten times or more. This chain's CDR3 is CASSATGTSGNTIYF. CDR3 in DNA: TGTGCCAGCAGTGCGACAGGGACCTCTGGAAACACCATATATTTT. This chain joins TRBV2 and TRBJ1-3, with TRBD1 identical over 7 bases. The CDR3 extends over 15 amino acids. In germline, CDR1 is SNHLY, CDR2 FYNNEI. Unmatched junction bases numbered 3, after V lost 4 bases and J lost 0 bases.

This clonotype has ten or more counts. The CDR3 here is CASSLFGLAQETQYF. The DNA of the CDR3 is TGTGCCAGCAGTTTATTTGGGCTGGCCCAAGAGACCCAGTACTTC. This chain uses TRBV27 with TRBJ2-5; D call uncertain. The CDR3 length is 15 residues. Germline CDR1 and CDR2: MNHEY and SMNVEV (reference sequence). V lost 1 base to trimming and J lost 1 base, with 10 bases between them.

This clonotype has at least ten counts. CDR3 amino acids: CASSPGTDTQYF. The CDR3, as DNA: TGTGCCAGCAGCCCGGGCACAGATACGCAGTATTTT. The rearrangement links TRBV7-9 to TRBJ2-3; unclear D gene. The CDR3 contains 12 residues. V gave up 5 bases and J gave up 1 base, with 4 bases separating them. From germline, CDR1 is SEHNR and CDR2 FQNEAQ (reference sequence). The whole variable domain, remainder taken from reference TRBV7-9 and TRBJ2-3, is DTGVSQNPRHKITKRGQNVTFRCDPISEHNRLYWYRQTLGQGPEFLTYFQNEAQLEKSRLLSDRFSAERPKGSFSTLEIQRTEQGDSAMYLCASSPGTDTQYFGPGTRLTVL.

The chain joins TRBV12-3 or TRBV12-4 to TRBJ2-3; no definite D call. V gave up 2 bases and J gave up 2 bases, with 8 bases separating them. The CDR3 is 14 amino acids. The chain's CDR3 is CASSLSLVTDTQYF. In DNA, the CDR3 is TGTGCCAGCAGTTTAAGTTTGGTCACAGATACGCAGTATTTT.

The gene calls are TRBV7-8 and TRBJ2-6, with D tentatively TRBD1 (6 bases). V lost 5 bases, J lost 1 base, and 12 bases lay in between. This CDR3 comprises 16 residues. Germline-derived CDR1 and CDR2 are SGHVS and FQNEAQ. Written as DNA, the CDR3 is TGTGCCAGCAGCCCGACAACAGGGTCTGGGGCCAACGTCCTGACTTTC. It specifies CASSPTTGSGANVLTF.

This clonotype was found a few times. Written as DNA, the CDR3 is TGTGCCACCCAGTTCAGGAGCTATGGCTACACCTTC. Amino acids: CATQFRSYGYTF. The genes are TRBV12-3 or TRBV12-4 and TRBJ1-2; D not resolved. This CDR3 region has 12 residues. V lost 10 bases to trimming and J lost 4 bases, with 13 bases between them.

The table lists this clonotype with many counts. The rearrangement links TRBV10-1 to TRBJ1-4; D remains unclear. Germline V gene data show CDR1 as WNHNN and CDR2 as SYGVQD (reference sequence). The CDR3 totals 12 residues. With 4 bases removed from V and 11 bases from J, the gap between germline ends came to 11 bases. The CDR3 sequence: CASSGGRAKLFF. In DNA, the CDR3 is TGCGCCAGCAGTGGTGGAAGGGCCAAACTGTTTTTT.